The clone carrying this T cell receptor beta chain was observed a few times. The record originates from a study of spatial heterogeneity in lung cancer. About the research overall: Across the raw uncorrected reads, a unique TCR and UMI combination was observed, on average, more than ten times.

V was clipped by 4 bases and J by 0 bases, with 7 bases between them. The germline V gene encodes CDR1 LGHDT and CDR2 YNNKEL (reference sequence). The CDR3 spans 15 residues. Carried by each TCR cDNA molecule was a unique molecular identifier. MiXCR, run by TCRdb on the 5' RACE reads, gives a single entry per CDR3 protein. The sample yields 12,000 to 15,000 distinct CDR3 sequences, 10% to 13% seen once. The sample's time point: sample taken at primary tumor resection. Whole RNA obtained from tumor, nontumor lung or frozen PBMC underwent sequencing without sorting. The sequence came from a female donor with early-stage non-small cell lung cancer. The sample consisted of PBMCs, taken at surgery. The chain recombines TRBV3-1 with TRBJ2-6; a possible D gene is TRBD1 (5 bases). This chain's CDR3 is CASSRQSSGANVLTF. The CDR3 DNA is TGTGCCAGCAGCCGACAGAGCTCTGGGGCCAACGTCCTGACTTTC.